This T cell receptor (beta chain) was documented in a study of regulatory T cells in long-lasting Graves disease (dated by TCRdb to the early 2020s). Concerning the study at large: Antithyroid drugs had been taken for less than 3 months by newly diagnosed Graves' disease patients. Peripheral blood TCR sequencing and RNA sequencing compared persistent Graves' disease patients with newly diagnosed Graves' disease patients. The study took place in China and was registered as a clinical trial. A total of roughly 33 samples underwent TCR sequencing: around 13 from persistent and approximately 20 from newly diagnosed Graves' disease patients. Study-wide findings and limitations: The authors acknowledged the small sample size as a limitation that may reduce accuracy. Only the TCR beta chain was sequenced and analyzed. Patients with persistent disease shared more public clonotypes (around 2,500) than newly diagnosed patients did (around 1,000). Because the primary lesion, thyroid tissue, could not be accessed, the study looked at peripheral blood alone. Preferential use of TRBV28, TRBJ1-2 and TRBJ2-5 was observed in persistent disease, whereas TRBV20-1 and TRBJ2-1 were favored in newly diagnosed disease. Lower TCR Shannon entropy and fewer highly expanded clones were observed in persistent Graves' disease patients than in newly diagnosed patients, which suggested clonal expansion.

There are a few counts of this clonotype. Its binding antigen is unknown. The sample holds no much larger clone one base away, and base qualities are not on file. Spanning cysteine to phenylalanine, the CDR3 consists of 14 amino acids. Kept here is only the CDR3 DNA, which spans 42 bases and is read in frame from base 1. The CDR1 and CDR2 encoded by the germline V gene are SGHRS and YFSETQ. V is pared back by 5 bases and J by 7 bases, with 18 bases lying between the germline termini. The intended sense of this specimen's time point label: newly diagnosed GD, antithyroid drugs for less than 3 months. For both TCR sequencing and RNA sequencing, RNA was extracted from PBMCs using TRIzol. The diagnosis of Graves' disease followed American Thyroid Association guidelines. Patients for the study were recruited at an endocrinology department in Xi'an, China. Each patient gave about 10 milliliters of peripheral blood, collected in an EDTA anticoagulant tube. Ficoll Paque Plus density gradient separation was used to isolate PBMCs, and no further T cell sorting was performed. An Agilent 2100 Bioanalyzer and agarose gel were used to assess RNA quality, and a NanoDrop 2000 was used to measure RNA concentration.

The method was multiplex PCR. The data were produced on an Illumina HiSeq 4000. TCR beta libraries were built with iRepertoire HTBI primers and Arm-PCR amplification of CDR3 regions. Gel purification was performed on PCR products prior to sequencing. Per the source publication's procedure: Gene usage analysis of CDR3 amino acid clonotypes used the roughly 60 TRBV and more than 13 TRBJ segments found across samples. Filtered high-quality paired reads were merged into contigs using COPE and FqMerger. BLAST was used to align contigs to IMGT TRBV, TRBD and TRBJ reference genes, and CDR3 was defined according to IMGT. Highly expanded clones were defined as clonotypes with a frequency above 0.1%. Shannon entropy served as the measure of repertoire diversity, while the Gini coefficient captured V-J evenness. Public clonotypes were defined as clonotypes shared by more than one individual. Using fastp at Q25 and MiXCR, TCRdb reprocessed the public reads and kept productive beta chains. CDR3 protein sequences are deduplicated, and each keeps its most common genes and DNA. These V and J calls originate from TCRdb's pipeline instead of the authors' own analysis. For this sample the table gives 550,000 or so distinct CDR3 sequences, of which approximately 12% were detected only once. The ten largest clones capture roughly 8.9% of the sample.

This same sample was also taken into another study, of T cells in Graves' hyperthyroidism and ophthalmopathy. Looking at the second paper: A patient counted as having stable Graves' hyperthyroidism if no progression to ophthalmopathy occurred over 18 months of follow-up. Hyperthyroidism patients were newly diagnosed, with disease duration under 2 months, and aged 18 to 65 years. Any patient with an uncontrolled infection, another autoimmune disease, pregnancy or lactation was excluded. Diagnoses were based on clinical symptoms, serum thyroxine and TRAb, thyroid ultrasound and orbital computed tomography. A first-round RT-PCR of the TCR CDR3 used the HTBI primer set with the Qiagen OneStep RT-PCR kit. Most expanded thyroid clonotypes (frequency above 0.001) were also found in blood, which suggests that blood repertoires may mirror thyroid immune responses. A 13 V-J signature model separated ophthalmopathy from stable hyperthyroidism, with around 91% sensitivity and just under 84% specificity in cross-validation and 80%/75% in testing. During validation, the model predicted progression to ophthalmopathy a median of around six months ahead of onset, with almost 71% sensitivity and less than 85% specificity. To identify distinguishing TCR V-J signatures, a discovery cohort of 100 patients was used, comprising 43 with Graves' ophthalmopathy and some 57 with stable Graves' hyperthyroidism. Prospective prediction of ophthalmopathy was tested in an independent validation cohort consisting of roughly 19 hyperthyroidism patients and approximately 16 patients who later progressed to ophthalmopathy. The 75 to 100 discovery patients were randomly split 7:3 into training and test sets. Thyroid tissue and blood T-cell repertoires from six Graves' hyperthyroidism patients were also compared in the study. After blood sampling, hyperthyroidism patients were treated with methimazole at a starting dose of 30 mg daily, and ophthalmopathy patients were treated with high-dose intravenous methylprednisolone. Libraries were constructed in a second round of multiplex PCR, after which size selection and purification were performed. The libraries were sequenced on an Illumina HiSeq2000 using paired-end 100 bp reads. Raw data were processed with SOAPnuke, discarding reads with adapters, uncalled bases, mean Phred below 15, or no exact constant-primer or identifier match. High-quality paired reads were merged with COPE v1.2.5, and unique nucleotide sequences were defined as clonotypes. MiTCR v1.1 was used to align the clonotypes against IMGT TRBV, TRBD and TRBJ reference segments. The analysis included only V-J combinations with a frequency above 0.0001, which together covered around 99% of the repertoires. The TCS score was defined as F50 (clonal expansion) divided by E x V (chaos), with BLOSUM62-based TCRdist calculated between CDR3 peptides within each V-J. Welch's t-statistics and random forest reduced roughly 530 V-J features to 13, which were used in a naive Bayes classifier (R e1071). No statistical method was used to set the sample size in advance, and investigators knew the group allocation. According to the paper, TCR Vbeta CDR3 sequencing was carried out on some 130 peripheral blood samples, which came from fewer than 50 ophthalmopathy, under 80 hyperthyroidism and roughly 17 progressor patients.

This material consisted of peripheral blood mononuclear cells (PBMCs), taken at new diagnosis, from a patient treated with antithyroid drugs. The sequence is built from TRBV5-1 and TRBJ1-2; TRBD1 is possibly the D segment (5 matching bases). The receptor was isolated from a woman younger than 45 with Graves disease. Donor details come from another sample of the same person, matched by shared clones. CDR3 loop: CASSSDLSGLGYTF. The DNA is TGCGCCAGCAGTTCCGACCTGTCGGGGCTTGGCTACACCTTC.